This paragraph reports one T cell receptor (beta chain). PCR primers comprised 60 Vbeta and 13 Jbeta primers. Using immunoSEQ multiplex PCR, the repertoire was profiled, and TCRdb retains in-frame clones only, with some absent. The sample includes about 47,000 clones. Nominally healthy donors were sampled, though unrecorded immune exposures were likely. This sample stems from a study of cytomegalovirus exposure and HLA in healthy donors. Study summary: The early release's HLA-typed donors yielded some 85 million unique TCRs.

This CDR3 is 15 amino acids long. V lost 3 bases, J lost 4 bases, and 9 bases stayed unmatched. CDR1 and CDR2 (germline): SGHVS, FQNEAQ. Sequencing used PBMCs. The genes are TRBV7-8 and TRBJ2-7; 7 positions agree with TRBD2. This clonotype was sampled from a male donor in good health and CMV-seronegative. The CDR3, as DNA: TGTGCCAGCAGCTTCCCCGGGGGGTTGGGGTACGAGCAGTACTTC. Translated, it gives CASSFPGGLGYEQYF.